A selection of T cell receptor beta chains follows, all from one sample in a study of CD8+CD57+ T cells in acquired aplastic anemia. Each CDR3 protein gets one entry after TCRdb re-called the reads with MiXCR. This sample carries roughly 100,000 distinct CDR3 sequences, 65% to 70% of them seen once, and the ten largest clones take less than 75%. Material for sequencing was sorted CD4+, CD8+, or CD8+CD57+ T cells (not recorded which) from PBMCs. The source is a human donor with aplastic anemia. The CDR3 runs from the conserved cysteine through the conserved F or W. The D gene is left open where the match is weak. Clone size is stated in some rows and not others, as once, few, many or a class when expanded.

D: TRBD1
size: few
J: TRBJ2-7
V: TRBV10-3
CDR3: CAIRKGQSSYEQYF
DNA: TGTGCCATTCGGAAGGGACAGAGCTCCTACGAGCAGTACTTC

D: -
size: -
J: TRBJ2-2
V: TRBV19
CDR3: CASNPHHNTGELFF
DNA: TGTGCCAGTAACCCTCATCATAACACCGGGGAGCTGTTTTTT

D: TRBD2
size: -
J: TRBJ2-1
V: TRBV25-1
CDR3: CASRPVSGSDEQFF
DNA: TGTGCCAGCAGACCAGTTAGCGGGAGCGATGAGCAGTTCTTC

D: TRBD1
size: few
J: TRBJ1-2
V: TRBV7-9
CDR3: CASSLGQGGYTF
DNA: TGTGCCAGCAGCTTGGGACAGGGTGGCTACACCTTC

D: -
size: few
J: TRBJ1-2
V: TRBV25-1
CDR3: CASSEYWTNNGYTF
DNA: TGTGCCAGCAGTGAATATTGGACAAATAATGGCTACACCTTC

D: -
size: -
J: TRBJ1-1
V: TRBV29-1
CDR3: CSATGLNTEAFF
DNA: TGCAGCGCTACAGGGCTGAATACTGAAGCTTTCTTT

D: -
size: -
J: TRBJ1-2
V: TRBV19
CDR3: CASSGGTRNYGYTF
DNA: TGTGCCAGTAGTGGGGGAACCCGAAACTATGGCTACACCTTC

D: -
size: -
J: TRBJ2-1
V: TRBV29-1
CDR3: CSVVSVVGYNEQFF
DNA: TGCAGCGTTGTTAGTGTTGTGGGGTACAATGAGCAGTTCTTC

D: -
size: -
J: TRBJ2-5
V: TRBV24-1
CDR3: CATSDYDKETQYF
DNA: TGTGCCACCAGTGATTATGACAAAGAGACCCAGTACTTC

D: -
size: -
J: TRBJ2-1
V: TRBV20-1
CDR3: CSARSQKGGVSSYNEQFF
DNA: TGCAGTGCTAGATCACAAAAGGGCGGGGTAAGCTCCTACAATGAGCAGTTCTTC

D: -
size: -
J: TRBJ1-3
V: TRBV19
CDR3: CASSIGSSGNTIYF
DNA: TGTGCCAGTAGTATCGGGAGCTCTGGAAACACCATATATTTT

D: -
size: -
J: TRBJ2-5
V: TRBV2
CDR3: CASSEYGQETQYF
DNA: TGTGCCAGCAGTGAATATGGCCAAGAGACCCAGTACTTC

D: TRBD1
size: -
J: TRBJ2-5
V: TRBV24-1
CDR3: CATSGSPGGVGGETQYF
DNA: TGTGCCACCAGTGGTTCACCAGGGGGCGTAGGTGGAGAGACCCAGTACTTC

D: -
size: -
J: TRBJ1-6
V: TRBV14
CDR3: CASSQDGPVNSASPLHF
DNA: TGTGCCAGCAGCCAAGATGGCCCGGTTAACTCGGCCTCACCCCTCCACTTT